These T cell receptor beta chains were read from a single sample in a study of tumor and adjacent non-tumor tissue in lung cancer. MiXCR, applied by TCRdb to the multiplex PCR reads, yields one record per CDR3 protein. The repertoire consists of roughly 140,000 distinct CDR3 sequences, with around two thirds occurring once and the leading ten covering around a sixth. Input material: lung tumor tissue. These receptors came from a man in his fifties or sixties with small cell lung cancer. CDR3s include the opening cysteine and the closing phenylalanine or tryptophan. Each record gives: J gene, D gene, V gene, clone size, CDR3 DNA, CDR3 protein. A D gene is named only where the DNA matches it firmly. The listing skips clone size in some rows; elsewhere it reads once, few, many or a size class.

J: TRBJ2-1; D: TRBD1; V: TRBV20-1; size: few; DNA: TGCAGTGCTAGATCGGTTACCCGGACAGGGAGTAATGAGCAGTTCTTC; CDR3: CSARSVTRTGSNEQFF
J: TRBJ2-2; D: NA; V: TRBV4-1; size: many; DNA: TGCGCCAGCAGCCAAGAGCCGACAGGTCAGGGCGGGGAGCTGTTTTTT; CDR3: CASSQEPTGQGGELFF
J: TRBJ2-5; D: TRBD1; V: TRBV11-3; size: NA; DNA: TGTGCCAGCAGCTTCGAACCGACGTGGACAGGGGGGACCCAGTACTTC; CDR3: CASSFEPTWTGGTQYF
J: TRBJ2-7; D: NA; V: TRBV11-1; size: many; DNA: TGTGCCAGCAGCCGTACAGACCACGAGCAGTACTTC; CDR3: CASSRTDHEQYF
J: TRBJ2-1; D: NA; V: TRBV20-1; size: many; DNA: TGCAGTGCTAGGTCCAGCAGGGATATCAACAATGAGCAGTTCTTC; CDR3: CSARSSRDINNEQFF
J: TRBJ1-4; D: TRBD1; V: TRBV9; size: NA; DNA: TGTGCCAGCAGCGCGACAGGGGGCGTCGGAATACTGTTTTTT; CDR3: CASSATGGVGILFF
J: TRBJ1-2; D: TRBD1; V: TRBV12-3/TRBV12-4; size: many; DNA: TGTGCCAGCAGTTTAGGGGACAGGGGGCTTGGCTACACCTTC; CDR3: CASSLGDRGLGYTF
J: TRBJ1-2; D: NA; V: TRBV29-1; size: NA; DNA: TGCAGCGTTGGCCCGGCCAATGATAGGGGCTACACCTTC; CDR3: CSVGPANDRGYTF
J: TRBJ2-1; D: TRBD2; V: TRBV6-1; size: NA; DNA: TGTACCAGCAGAGCGCCAATAGCGGGTCACTTCAATGAGCAGTTCTTC; CDR3: CTSRAPIAGHFNEQFF
J: TRBJ2-1; D: NA; V: TRBV7-9; size: few; DNA: TGTGCCAGCAGCTTAGCTAGCGGCAATTCCTACAATGAACAGTTCTTC; CDR3: CASSLASGNSYNEQFF
J: TRBJ1-3; D: NA; V: TRBV5-6; size: NA; DNA: TGTGCCAGCAGCTTGGAAATGGGTATGAGTGGAAACACCATATATTTT; CDR3: CASSLEMGMSGNTIYF
J: TRBJ1-2; D: TRBD1; V: TRBV6-5; size: NA; DNA: TGTGCCAGCAGTTACTCGAGGATAGGGGGCGCTTACGGCTACACCTTC; CDR3: CASSYSRIGGAYGYTF
J: TRBJ2-5; D: TRBD1; V: TRBV6-6; size: NA; DNA: TGTGCCTCTCGGGGCAGGGGGCAAAGGGGGCAAGAGACCCAGTACTTC; CDR3: CASRGRGQRGQETQYF
J: TRBJ2-3; D: NA; V: TRBV13; size: NA; DNA: TGTGCCAGCAGCTATAGGCTTGACACAAGCACAGATACGCAGTATTTT; CDR3: CASSYRLDTSTDTQYF
J: TRBJ2-2; D: NA; V: TRBV11-2; size: medium-sized; DNA: TGTGCCAGCAGCCGCGAGAGCGGGCGGAACACCGGGGAGCTGTTTTTT; CDR3: CASSRESGRNTGELFF
J: TRBJ2-5; D: NA; V: TRBV20-1; size: many; DNA: TGCAGTGCTATCTTTCCTAACAGGGACCCCTCCAGGGCCCAGTACTTC; CDR3: CSAIFPNRDPSRAQYF
J: TRBJ2-1; D: TRBD2; V: TRBV20-1; size: NA; DNA: TGCAGTGCTAGAGATCCCACGGGAGGGCCCTTCAATGAGCAGCTCTTC; CDR3: CSARDPTGGPFNEQLF
J: TRBJ2-3; D: NA; V: TRBV6-5; size: NA; DNA: TGTGTCAGCAGTTACCTGCCATCCTTGAGCACAGATACGCAGTATTTT; CDR3: CVSSYLPSLSTDTQYF
J: TRBJ1-2; D: NA; V: TRBV4-2; size: NA; DNA: TGTGCCAGCAGCCAAGATGAGGGAGTCGGCCATGGCTACACCTTC; CDR3: CASSQDEGVGHGYTF
J: TRBJ2-2; D: NA; V: TRBV11-2; size: NA; DNA: TGTGCCAGCAGCCGGAATTTAGGGGAACTGTCTTTT; CDR3: CASSRNLGELSF
J: TRBJ1-5; D: NA; V: TRBV6-6; size: NA; DNA: TGTGCCAGCAGTTATAAAGGGGGTATGAGTAGCAATCAGCCCCAGCATTTT; CDR3: CASSYKGGMSSNQPQHF
J: TRBJ1-3; D: TRBD1; V: TRBV6-1; size: few; DNA: TGTGCCAGCAGCCCACAGGGGGACGGAAACACCATATATTTT; CDR3: CASSPQGDGNTIYF
J: TRBJ2-1; D: TRBD2; V: TRBV11-2; size: many; DNA: TGTGCCAGCAGCCCCCGACGGGAGGGCTACAATGAGCAGTTCTTC; CDR3: CASSPRREGYNEQFF
J: TRBJ2-1; D: NA; V: TRBV5-6; size: NA; DNA: TGTGCCATCAGCTTTGGGGCCAGGGGGGCTTACAATGAGCAGTTCTTC; CDR3: CAISFGARGAYNEQFF